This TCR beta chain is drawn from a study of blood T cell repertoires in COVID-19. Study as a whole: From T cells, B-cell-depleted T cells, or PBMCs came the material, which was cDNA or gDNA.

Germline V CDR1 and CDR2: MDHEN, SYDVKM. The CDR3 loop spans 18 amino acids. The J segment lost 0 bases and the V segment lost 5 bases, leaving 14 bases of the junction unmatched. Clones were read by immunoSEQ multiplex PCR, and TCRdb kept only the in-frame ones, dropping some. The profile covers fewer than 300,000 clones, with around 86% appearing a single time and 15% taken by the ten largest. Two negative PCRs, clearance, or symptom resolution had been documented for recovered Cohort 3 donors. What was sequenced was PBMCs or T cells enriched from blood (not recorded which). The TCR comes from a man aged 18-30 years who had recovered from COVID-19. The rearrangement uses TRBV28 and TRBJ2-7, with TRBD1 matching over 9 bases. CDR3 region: CASSPKNRGRRLSYEQYF. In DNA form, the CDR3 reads TGTGCCAGCAGTCCCAAAAACAGGGGGCGAAGACTCTCCTACGAGCAGTACTTC. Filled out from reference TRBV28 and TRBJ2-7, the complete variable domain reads DVKVTQSSRYLVKRTGEKVFLECVQDMDHENMFWYRQDPGLGLRLIYFSYDVKMKEKGDIPEGYSVSREKKERFSLILESASTNQTSMYLCASSPKNRGRRLSYEQYFGPGTRLTVT.